This T cell receptor beta chain was sequenced in a study of OX40 agonist ivuxolimab in advanced cancers. Study-wide points: Not determined was the antigen specificity of the expanded peripheral T cells. Clonal expansion by week 6 occurred in CD4+ and CD8+ blood T cells (at 0.1 to 3.0 mg/kg).

Concerning this clone itself: Its antigen is not identified.

Some clones are missing from TCRdb's copy, which holds only in-frame ones; the method was immunoSEQ multiplex PCR. Of tens of thousands of clones listed, 84% were seen once; the top ten hold 1.1%. Germline V lookup: CDR1 SGHTA, CDR2 FQGNSA. J gave up 1 base and V 6 bases, and 12 bases lay outside the gene matches. This CDR3 spans 17 amino acids. The sequence derives from an adult with an advanced solid tumor such as melanoma, head and neck, liver or kidney cancer. The starting material was CD4+ or CD8+ T cells sorted from blood, obtained in a trial of the OX40 agonist ivuxolimab. The genes are TRBV7-2 and TRBJ2-5, with 9 bases fitting TRBD2. CDR3 in amino acids: CASSNLGPGLAQETQYF. CDR3 DNA: TGTGCCAGCAGTAATTTAGGACCGGGACTAGCCCAAGAGACCCAGTACTTC.